This T cell receptor (beta chain) was retrieved from a study of T cell repertoires in cytomegalovirus infection. Overall study: CMV infection together with matching HLA type was indicated by public TCR beta signatures.

Study findings and constraints: Public TCR beta family frequency separated CMV-and-HLA carriers, including in an independent cohort. Predominance within the ex vivo response was attributable to HLA-C-restricted CMV-specific TCR beta clonotypes.

Trimming took 6 bases from V and 3 from J; bases not matched to a gene: 11. CDR3 size: 15 residues. The germline V gene encodes CDR1 DFQATT and CDR2 SNEGSKA (reference sequence). As concerns this clonotype: Its specificity is unknown.

A single record per CDR3 protein comes from TCRdb applying MiXCR to the reads. The data hold some 57,000 distinct CDR3 sequences, with approximately 36% observed a single time. The source material was PBMCs, sequenced either directly or after in vitro stimulation (not recorded which). V is TRBV20-1 and J is TRBJ2-7; 10 nucleotides match TRBD1. The sequence was obtained from a human donor in good health (CMV status not recorded). Some clones in this sample may be carry-over from other donors' samples. CDR3 residues: CSALAPGQGYYEQYF. Here the CDR3 DNA reads TGCAGTGCCCTCGCGCCGGGACAGGGGTACTACGAGCAGTACTTC.